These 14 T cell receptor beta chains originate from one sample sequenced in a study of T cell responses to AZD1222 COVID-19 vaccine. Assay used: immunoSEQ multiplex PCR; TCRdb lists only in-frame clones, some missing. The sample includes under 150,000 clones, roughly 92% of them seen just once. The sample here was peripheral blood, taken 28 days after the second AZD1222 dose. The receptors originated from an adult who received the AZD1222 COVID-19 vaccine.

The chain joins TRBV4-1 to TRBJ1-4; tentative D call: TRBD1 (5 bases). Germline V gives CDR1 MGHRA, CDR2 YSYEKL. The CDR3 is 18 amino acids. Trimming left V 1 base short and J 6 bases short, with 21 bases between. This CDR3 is CASSQGKVRDGLDEKLFF. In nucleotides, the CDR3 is TGCGCCAGCAGCCAAGGGAAGGTCAGGGACGGCTTGGATGAAAAACTGTTTTTT.

CDR3 sequence (DNA): TGCAGTACCGACGAAGGGGCCCAGTACTTC. It encodes CSTDEGAQYF. The V call is TRBV29-1, the J call TRBJ2-5; tentatively, D is TRBD1 (5 bases). Germline CDR1 and CDR2: SQVTM and ANQGSEA. The CDR3 totals 10 residues.

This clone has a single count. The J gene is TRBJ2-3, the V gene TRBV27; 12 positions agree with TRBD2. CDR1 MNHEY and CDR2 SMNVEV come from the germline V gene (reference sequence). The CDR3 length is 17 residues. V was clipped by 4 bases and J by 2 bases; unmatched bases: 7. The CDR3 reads CASSSLTSGGLTDTQYF. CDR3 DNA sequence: TGTGCCAGCAGTTCTTTGACTAGCGGGGGACTCACAGATACGCAGTATTTT.

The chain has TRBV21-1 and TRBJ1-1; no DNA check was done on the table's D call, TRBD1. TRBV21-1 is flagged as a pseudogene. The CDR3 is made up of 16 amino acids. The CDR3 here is CASSKEGRQGAGEAFF. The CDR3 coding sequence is TGTGCCAGCAGCAAAGAAGGGAGACAGGGGGCAGGTGAAGCTTTCTTT.

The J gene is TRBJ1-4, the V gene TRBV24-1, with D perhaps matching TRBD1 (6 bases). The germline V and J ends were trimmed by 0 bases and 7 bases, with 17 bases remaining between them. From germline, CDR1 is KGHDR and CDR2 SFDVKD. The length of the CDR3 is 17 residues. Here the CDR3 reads CATSDLHAWGAVEKLFF. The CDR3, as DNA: TGTGCCACCAGTGATTTGCACGCGTGGGGGGCCGTTGAAAAACTGTTTTTT.

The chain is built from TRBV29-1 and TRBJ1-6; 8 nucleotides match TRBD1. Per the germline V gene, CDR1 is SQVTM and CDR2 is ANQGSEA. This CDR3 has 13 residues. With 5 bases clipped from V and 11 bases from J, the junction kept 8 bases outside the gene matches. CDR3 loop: CSVQEQGGTPLHF. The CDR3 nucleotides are TGCAGCGTTCAGGAACAGGGGGGGACACCCCTCCACTTT.

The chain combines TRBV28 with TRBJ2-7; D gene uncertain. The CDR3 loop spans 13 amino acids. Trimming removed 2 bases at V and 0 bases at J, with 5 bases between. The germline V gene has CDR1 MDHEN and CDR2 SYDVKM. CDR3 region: CASSLGASYEQYF. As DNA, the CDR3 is TGTGCCAGCAGTTTAGGCGCCTCCTACGAGCAGTACTTC.

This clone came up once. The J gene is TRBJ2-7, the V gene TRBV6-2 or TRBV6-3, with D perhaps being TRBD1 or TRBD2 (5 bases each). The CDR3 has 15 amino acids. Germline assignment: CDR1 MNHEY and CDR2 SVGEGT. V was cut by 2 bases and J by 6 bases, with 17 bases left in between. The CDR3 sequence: CASSYPGDPRGEQYF. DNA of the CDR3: TGTGCCAGCAGTTACCCCGGGGACCCCCGGGGCGAGCAGTACTTC.

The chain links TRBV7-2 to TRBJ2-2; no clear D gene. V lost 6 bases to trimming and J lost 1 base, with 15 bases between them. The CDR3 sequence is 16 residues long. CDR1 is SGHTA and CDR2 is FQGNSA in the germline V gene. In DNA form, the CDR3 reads TGTGCCAGCAGTCCCCGGCCTTCAGTGAACACCGGGGAGCTGTTTTTT. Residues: CASSPRPSVNTGELFF.

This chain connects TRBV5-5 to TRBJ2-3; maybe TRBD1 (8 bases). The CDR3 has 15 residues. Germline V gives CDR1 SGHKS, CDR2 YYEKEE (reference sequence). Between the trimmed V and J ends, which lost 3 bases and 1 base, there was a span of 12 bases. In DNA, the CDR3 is TGTGCCAGCAGCTGGGGGGGACAGGGCACAGATACGCAGTATTTT. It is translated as CASSWGGQGTDTQYF.

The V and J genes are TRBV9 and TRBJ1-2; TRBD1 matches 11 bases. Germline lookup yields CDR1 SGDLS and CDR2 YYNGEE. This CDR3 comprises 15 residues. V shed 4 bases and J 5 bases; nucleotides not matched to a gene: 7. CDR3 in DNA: TGTGCCAGCAGCCCTGGGACAGGGGGGAGGTATGGCTACACCTTC. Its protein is CASSPGTGGRYGYTF.

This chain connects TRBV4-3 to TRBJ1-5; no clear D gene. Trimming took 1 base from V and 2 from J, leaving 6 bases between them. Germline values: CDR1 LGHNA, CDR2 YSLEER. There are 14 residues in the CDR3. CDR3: CASSQVRGNQPQHF. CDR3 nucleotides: TGCGCCAGCAGCCAAGTCCGGGGCAATCAGCCCCAGCATTTT.

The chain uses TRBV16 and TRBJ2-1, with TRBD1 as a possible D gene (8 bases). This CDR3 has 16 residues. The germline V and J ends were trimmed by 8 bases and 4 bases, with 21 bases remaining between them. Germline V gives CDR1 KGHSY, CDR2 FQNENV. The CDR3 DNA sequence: TGTGCCAGCTTGACCCCGACAGGGGAGGGATACAATGAGCAGTTCTTC. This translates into CASLTPTGEGYNEQFF.

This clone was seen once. The CDR3 is CSGYTGPPNYGYTF. The CDR3 DNA reads as TGCAGCGGCTACACAGGACCCCCTAACTATGGCTACACCTTC. V is TRBV29-1 and J is TRBJ1-2, with D perhaps matching TRBD1 (5 bases). The V end lost 7 bases, the J end lost 0 bases, and 15 bases lay between the germline ends. The CDR3 has 14 amino acids. CDR1 SQVTM and CDR2 ANQGSEA come from the germline V gene.